Each of the 17 T cell receptor beta chains below was sequenced from the same sample in a study of human T cells and chemical hapten exposure. As to time point: pre-sensitization, week 0. The treatment here: therapeutic diphenylcyclopropenone sensitization with weekly scalp DPC. TCRdb reprocessed the RACE reads with MiXCR, giving one entry per CDR3 protein. The repertoire holds about 110,000 distinct CDR3 sequences, with more than 10% as singletons. Specimen: whole blood, collected in connection with sensitization to the hapten diphenylcyclopropenone (DPC). The receptor source for this set is a woman between 50 and 59 years old with alopecia areata. Some clones in this sample may be carry-over from other donors' samples.

This clonotype has more than one count but fewer than ten. The rearrangement uses TRBV7-9 and TRBJ1-3; TRBD1 might be the D (5 bases). Germline assignment: CDR1 SEHNR and CDR2 FQNEAQ (reference sequence). The CDR3 sequence is 15 residues long. V was shortened by 5 bases and J by 0 bases, with 11 bases between the two germline ends. CDR3: CASSGGTPSGNTIYF. CDR3 DNA: TGTGCCAGCAGCGGTGGGACTCCCTCTGGAAACACCATATATTTT.

The chain carries TRBV12-3 or TRBV12-4 and TRBJ1-1; D possibly corresponds to TRBD1 (6 bases). Deletions cut 6 bases from V and 3 bases from J, with 14 bases between. The CDR3 runs 14 residues. CDR3: CASRLQGPYTEAFF. CDR3 bases: TGTGCCAGCAGACTACAGGGCCCTTACACTGAAGCTTTCTTT.

This clonotype has a count of ten or more. The V call is TRBV6-2 or TRBV6-3, the J call TRBJ1-1; D is uncertain. The CDR3 is 16 residues long. The V end lost 2 bases, the J end lost 0 bases, and 13 bases lay between the germline ends. Germline V CDR1 and CDR2: MNHEY, SVGEGT. This CDR3 reads CASSYVPAGMNTEAFF. The CDR3 DNA sequence: TGTGCCAGCAGTTACGTACCAGCTGGCATGAACACTGAAGCTTTCTTT.

The J gene is TRBJ2-1, the V gene TRBV5-1; the match to TRBD2 covers 7 bases. The CDR3 is made up of 14 amino acids. The J segment lost 2 bases and the V segment lost 8 bases, leaving 7 bases of the junction unmatched. Germline V gene sequence: CDR1 SGHRS, CDR2 YFSETQ. Written as DNA, the CDR3 is TGCGCCAGTATGAAAACTAGCGCCTACAATGAGCAGTTCTTC. Amino acid sequence: CASMKTSAYNEQFF.

The sample holds a few counts of this clonotype. As DNA, the CDR3 is TGTGCCAGCAGCTTAGTTTCCGGGTCCCGGCGGGAGCAGTTCTTC. This sequence encodes CASSLVSGSRREQFF. The chain uses TRBV7-2 and TRBJ2-1; D is uncertain. The V gene's germline CDR1 is SGHTA and CDR2 FQGNSA. Trimming cost V 1 base and J 10 bases, with 17 bases left between them. The CDR3 contains 15 residues.

CDR3 bases: TGTGCCAGCAGCCAGAGGGACGGAGGCGGGGAGCTGTTTTTT. Translated: CASSQRDGGGELFF. The chain employs TRBV3-1 and TRBJ2-2; either TRBD1 or TRBD2 may fit D (5 bases each). The CDR3 is 14 amino acids. The V and J ends lost 3 bases and 7 bases respectively, with 12 bases between them. CDR1 LGHDT and CDR2 YNNKEL come from the germline V gene (reference sequence).

The chain employs TRBV18 and TRBJ1-6; D is perhaps TRBD1 (5 bases). Trimming stripped 6 bases from V and 6 bases from J, with 12 bases between. Germline V gives CDR1 KGHSH, CDR2 LQKENI. The CDR3 has 14 residues. The CDR3 reads CASSPGTGNSPLHF. The CDR3 DNA reads as TGTGCCAGCTCTCCCGGGACGGGTAATTCACCCCTCCACTTT.

This chain connects TRBV24-1 to TRBJ2-2; D possibly uses TRBD1 or TRBD2 (6 bases each). Trimming cost V 9 bases and J 4 bases, with 14 bases left between them. This CDR3 spans 14 amino acids. Germline values: CDR1 KGHDR, CDR2 SFDVKD. CDR3 protein: CATSEWGATGELFF. The CDR3 DNA follows: TGTGCCACCTCGGAGTGGGGGGCCACCGGGGAGCTGTTTTTT.

This clonotype was detected a few times. This chain joins TRBV6-5 and TRBJ1-1; D is unresolved. Germline assignment: CDR1 MNHEY and CDR2 SVGAGI. This CDR3 has 13 residues. Trimming pared 10 bases from V and 1 base from J, leaving 13 bases between. CDR3 sequence reads: CAIPRNANTEAFF. The CDR3 bases are TGTGCCATCCCCCGGAATGCGAACACTGAAGCTTTCTTT.

This clonotype has ten or more counts. The V gene is TRBV5-5, the J gene TRBJ2-7, with TRBD1 as a possible D gene (5 bases). Trimming took 1 base from V and 5 from J, leaving 13 bases between them. Germline assignment: CDR1 SGHKS and CDR2 YYEKEE (reference sequence). CDR3 length: 14 amino acids. The CDR3 spells CASSLQGPLDEQYF. The CDR3 DNA reads TGTGCCAGCAGCTTGCAGGGTCCCCTCGACGAGCAGTACTTC.

The table lists this clonotype with many counts. The chain carries TRBV20-1 and TRBJ2-2; no clear D gene. The V end was cut by 3 bases, the J end by 6 bases, with 11 bases between. There are 13 residues in the CDR3. Germline CDR1 DFQATT, CDR2 SNEGSKA (reference sequence). DNA of the CDR3: TGCAGTGCTAGTGCTGTACCATCCGGGGAGCTGTTTTTT. This encodes CSASAVPSGELFF.

A few counts support this clonotype. This chain uses TRBV12-3 or TRBV12-4 with TRBJ1-2; D is uncertain. Between the trimmed V and J ends, which lost 5 bases and 8 bases, there was a span of 24 bases. CDR3 size: 16 residues. CDR3: CASSRVEADGPGGYTF. The CDR3 DNA is TGTGCCAGCAGTCGGGTAGAGGCGGACGGACCTGGCGGCTACACCTTC.

This clonotype was observed a few times. This chain connects TRBV12-3 or TRBV12-4 to TRBJ1-3, with D perhaps TRBD1 (5 bases). V lost 3 bases to trimming and J lost 3 bases, with 9 bases between them. This CDR3 region has 14 residues. The CDR3, as DNA: TGTGCCAGCAGTTTGAGGGGCCGTGGAAACACCATATATTTT. Encoded protein: CASSLRGRGNTIYF.

This chain links TRBV28 with TRBJ1-1; TRBD1 agrees at 8 bases. The J segment lost 5 bases and the V segment lost 9 bases, leaving 14 bases of the junction unmatched. Germline-derived CDR1 and CDR2 are MDHEN and SYDVKM. This CDR3 is 15 amino acids long. The CDR3 nucleotides read TGTGCCAGTAAGGTCCAGGGGGCGAGTATAACTGAAGCTTTCTTT. Amino acids: CASKVQGASITEAFF.

This clonotype was detected only a few times. This chain joins TRBV5-1 and TRBJ2-1, with a possible D match to TRBD2 (5 bases). Trimming shortened V by 0 bases and J by 2 bases, and 12 bases separated the two germline ends. CDR1 is SGHRS and CDR2 is YFSETQ in the germline V gene. The CDR3 extends over 16 amino acids. CDR3 amino acids: CASSLDSGNPYNEQFF. The CDR3 DNA sequence: TGCGCCAGCAGCTTGGACTCGGGGAACCCCTACAATGAGCAGTTCTTC. The complete variable domain, with remaining parts taken from reference TRBV5-1 and TRBJ2-1, reads KAGVTQTPRYLIKTRGQQVTLSCSPISGHRSVSWYQQTPGQGLQFLFEYFSETQRNKGNFPGRFSGRQFSNSRSEMNVSTLELGDSALYLCASSLDSGNPYNEQFFGPGTRLTVL.

This clonotype has a handful of counts. The chain has TRBV14 and TRBJ2-7, with D maybe TRBD2 (5 bases). V lost 3 bases to trimming and J lost 5 bases, with 8 bases between them. The germline V gene encodes CDR1 SGHDN and CDR2 FVKESK. The CDR3 sequence is 12 residues long. The CDR3 loop reads CASSQGVHEQYF. DNA for the CDR3: TGTGCCAGCAGCCAGGGAGTCCACGAGCAGTACTTC.

The chain links TRBV20-1 to TRBJ2-1; maybe TRBD2 (5 bases). There are 14 residues in the CDR3. V shed 0 bases and J shed 1 base, with 7 bases lying between them. CDR1 and CDR2 (germline): DFQATT, SNEGSKA (reference sequence). The CDR3: CSARERESYNEQFF. The CDR3 bases are TGCAGTGCTAGAGAGAGGGAGTCCTACAATGAGCAGTTCTTC.